These 18 T cell receptor beta chains originate from one sample sequenced in a study of cytomegalovirus exposure and HLA in healthy donors. The PCR employed 60 Vbeta primers together with 13 Jbeta primers. Sequenced by immunoSEQ multiplex PCR; TCRdb stores in-frame clones only, minus some. The data contain about 110,000 clones, approximately 82% of them singletons. Sequencing was carried out using PBMCs. These TCRs come from a man aged 35 to 55 in good health and CMV-seropositive.

The chain carries TRBV11-3 and TRBJ2-7; TRBD1 matches 7 bases. CDR3 length: 20 residues. V gave up 5 bases and J gave up 0 bases; unmatched junction bases: 22. From germline, CDR1 is SGHNT and CDR2 YENEEA. CDR3 region: CASSLMFWDSVGRPSYEQYF. The CDR3 bases are TGTGCCAGCAGCCTAATGTTCTGGGACAGCGTCGGAAGGCCCTCCTACGAGCAGTACTTC.

This chain connects TRBV28 to TRBJ1-6, with 8 bases fitting TRBD1. Germline V gene lookup returns CDR1 MDHEN and CDR2 SYDVKM. The CDR3 is made up of 15 amino acids. The J segment lost 7 bases and the V segment lost 5 bases, leaving 7 bases of the junction unmatched. CDR3 loop: CASSLGGQGNSPLHF. CDR3 sequence (DNA): TGTGCCAGCAGTCTGGGAGGACAGGGCAATTCACCCCTCCACTTT.

The CDR3 DNA sequence: TGTGCCAGCAGCTTAATAAGGGAACAGGGGAGGAAAGGCTATGGCTACACCTTC. As protein: CASSLIREQGRKGYGYTF. The rearrangement links TRBV11-2 to TRBJ1-2; 7 bases match TRBD1. Germline CDR1 is SGHAT and CDR2 is FQNNGV. The J segment lost 4 bases and the V segment lost 2 bases, leaving 16 bases of the junction unmatched. The CDR3 is 18 amino acids.

The chain's CDR3 is CASSVLFTAGVQETQYF. The CDR3 region has the DNA TGTGCCAGCAGTGTCCTCTTTACGGCAGGGGTCCAAGAGACCCAGTACTTC. The V gene is TRBV28, the J gene TRBJ2-5; tentative D call: TRBD1 (6 bases). Trimming took 5 bases from V and 1 from J, leaving 20 bases between them. The germline CDR1 and CDR2 sequences are MDHEN and SYDVKM. CDR3 length: 17 residues.

The chain carries TRBV10-1 and TRBJ1-6; D is perhaps TRBD1 (6 bases). The CDR3 runs 14 residues. CDR1 WNHNN and CDR2 SYGVQD come from the germline V gene (reference sequence). V was pared by 5 bases and J by 5 bases, with 10 bases between. The CDR3: CASSQGPDNSPLHF. Written as DNA, the CDR3 is TGCGCCAGCAGTCAGGGGCCGGATAATTCACCCCTCCACTTT.

The chain combines TRBV4-2 with TRBJ2-1; 10 nucleotides align to TRBD2. V trimming: 0 bases; J trimming: 4 bases; junction bases outside the gene matches: 3. This CDR3 comprises 16 residues. Germline CDR1 reads LGHNA; CDR2 reads YNFKEQ. CDR3 region: CASSQDSTSGYNEQFF. CDR3 sequence (DNA): TGTGCCAGCAGCCAAGACTCGACTAGCGGGTACAATGAGCAGTTCTTC.

The chain couples TRBV7-9 to TRBJ2-3; 10 bases are a match to TRBD2. The germline CDR1 and CDR2 sequences are SEHNR and FQNEAQ (reference sequence). The CDR3 is 15 residues long. V was pared by 5 bases and J by 2 bases, with 4 bases of the junction left unmatched. The CDR3 region has the DNA TGTGCCAGCAGCCCAGCGGGGGGGCCCACAGATACGCAGTATTTT. Translating gives CASSPAGGPTDTQYF.

A few counts support this clone. The chain has TRBV28 and TRBJ2-7; the match to TRBD1 covers 8 bases. Germline V gene sequence: CDR1 MDHEN, CDR2 SYDVKM. The CDR3 is 17 amino acids. J lost 3 bases, V lost 5 bases, and 15 bases had no gene match. The CDR3 DNA sequence: TGTGCCAGCAGTGTATCGACAGGGGATGGGGGAGGCTACGAGCAGTACTTC. Translated: CASSVSTGDGGGYEQYF.

The rearrangement uses TRBV28 and TRBJ1-1; 7 bases are shared with TRBD1. CDR3 length: 13 residues. The V segment lost 2 bases and the J segment 9 bases; nucleotides outside the gene matches: 6. Per germline, CDR1 MDHEN and CDR2 SYDVKM. The CDR3 here is CASSLAGTEKAFF. The CDR3 DNA reads as TGTGCCAGCAGTTTAGCGGGGACAGAGAAAGCTTTCTTT. Together with reference TRBV28 and TRBJ1-1, the CDR3 gives the full variable domain: DVKVTQSSRYLVKRTGEKVFLECVQDMDHENMFWYRQDPGLGLRLIYFSYDVKMKEKGDIPEGYSVSREKKERFSLILESASTNQTSMYLCASSLAGTEKAFFGQGTRLTVV.

The J gene is TRBJ1-6, the V gene TRBV4-2, with D unclear. V dropped 2 bases and J dropped 9 bases, with 17 bases sitting between them. The germline V gene encodes CDR1 LGHNA and CDR2 YNFKEQ. This CDR3 has 16 amino acids. CDR3 sequence (DNA): TGTGCCAGCAGCCAAAATGCGGGCCTAGAAGGTTCACCCCTCCACTTT. Protein product: CASSQNAGLEGSPLHF.

The genes are TRBV5-1 and TRBJ1-1; D is perhaps TRBD1 (5 bases). V dropped 3 bases and J dropped 4 bases, with 22 bases sitting between them. The CDR3 covers 17 residues. Germline lookup yields CDR1 SGHRS and CDR2 YFSETQ. CDR3 sequence: CASSSVEAQGSGTEAFF. The DNA of the CDR3 is TGCGCCAGCAGCTCCGTGGAAGCCCAGGGTAGCGGCACTGAAGCTTTCTTT.

The CDR3 DNA reads TGTGCCAGCAGCCCTCCCCTCCGCCTAGCGGGAAATAGAGAGCAGTTCTTC. Its translation: CASSPPLRLAGNREQFF. This rearrangement joins TRBV7-9 to TRBJ2-1; 9 bases map to TRBD2. The CDR3 sequence is 17 residues long. CDR1 and CDR2 from the germline V gene are SEHNR and FQNEAQ (reference sequence). V lost 5 bases, J lost 10 bases, and 18 bases stayed unmatched.

The V and J genes are TRBV4-1 and TRBJ2-7; the D gene is possibly TRBD1 (7 bases). From germline, CDR1 is MGHRA and CDR2 YSYEKL. This CDR3 is built from 14 residues. The V end lost 5 bases, the J end lost 7 bases, and 18 bases lay between the germline ends. The CDR3 protein is CASSMGGQTGEQYF. The CDR3 bases are TGCGCCAGCAGCATGGGGGGACAGACGGGGGAGCAGTACTTC.

The chain uses TRBV5-1 and TRBJ2-1; 7 bases match TRBD2. Looked up from germline, CDR1 is SGHRS and CDR2 is YFSETQ. With 0 bases clipped from V and 4 bases from J, the junction kept 4 bases outside the gene matches. This CDR3 has 15 amino acids. The CDR3 nucleotides are TGCGCCAGCAGCTTGGGACTAGCTGAATACAATGAGCAGTTCTTC. This gives the protein CASSLGLAEYNEQFF.

V is TRBV4-3 and J is TRBJ1-2, with D unclear. The CDR3 length is 15 residues. The V gene lost 0 bases and the J gene lost 3 bases, with 11 bases spanning the gap. CDR1 is LGHNA and CDR2 is YSLEER in the germline V gene. The CDR3 DNA reads as TGCGCCAGCAGCCAAGAACCGGGGTTCTACTATGGCTACACCTTC. Protein product: CASSQEPGFYYGYTF.

The chain employs TRBV7-2 and TRBJ2-3, with 7 bases matching TRBD1. Germline CDR1 is SGHTA and CDR2 is FQGNSA. V lost 3 bases, J lost 3 bases, and 3 bases stayed unmatched. The CDR3 is made up of 14 amino acids. In DNA, the CDR3 is TGTGCCAGCAGCTTCGACAGGGTAACAGATACGCAGTATTTT. It specifies CASSFDRVTDTQYF.

This chain joins TRBV11-3 and TRBJ2-1; 12 bases line up with TRBD2. Germline V gene data show CDR1 as SGHNT and CDR2 as YENEEA. V lost 5 bases and J lost 10; bases outside the gene matches: 6. This CDR3 is built from 14 residues. CDR3 sequence: CASSAIGLAGEQFF. For the CDR3, the DNA is TGTGCCAGCAGCGCGATTGGACTAGCGGGAGAGCAGTTCTTC.

The chain combines TRBV7-9 with TRBJ2-7; 12 bases agree with TRBD1. There are 14 residues in the CDR3. Trimming removed 5 bases from V and 7 bases from J; junction bases left unmatched: 6. Germline lookup yields CDR1 SEHNR and CDR2 FQNEAQ (reference sequence). The CDR3 reads CASSTGQGAWEQYF. CDR3 nucleotide sequence: TGTGCCAGCAGCACGGGACAGGGGGCATGGGAGCAGTACTTC.